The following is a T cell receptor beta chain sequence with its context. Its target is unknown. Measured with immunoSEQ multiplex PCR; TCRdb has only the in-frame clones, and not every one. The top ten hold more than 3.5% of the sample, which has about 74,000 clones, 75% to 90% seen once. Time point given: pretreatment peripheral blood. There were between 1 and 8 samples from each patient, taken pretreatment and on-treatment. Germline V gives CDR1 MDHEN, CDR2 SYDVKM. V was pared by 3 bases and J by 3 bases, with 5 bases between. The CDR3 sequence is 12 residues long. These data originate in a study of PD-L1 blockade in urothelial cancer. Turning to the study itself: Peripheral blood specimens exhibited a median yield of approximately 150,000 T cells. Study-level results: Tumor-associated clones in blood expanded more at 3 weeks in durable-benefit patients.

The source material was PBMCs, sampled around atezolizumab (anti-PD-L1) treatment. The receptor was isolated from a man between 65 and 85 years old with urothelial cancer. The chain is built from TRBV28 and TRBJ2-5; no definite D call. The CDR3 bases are TGTGCCAGCAGTTTGCAGGAAGAGACCCAGTACTTC. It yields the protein CASSLQEETQYF.